These 17 T cell receptor beta chains came from one sample sequenced in a study of shared clonotypes between healthy human individuals. TCRdb's table, derived via immunoSEQ multiplex PCR, lists solely in-frame clones and lacks some. The repertoire holds millions of clones, approximately 93% seen once, with around 0.4% in the top ten. The sample consisted of naive CD4+ T cells from PBMCs. Stated subset: CD45RA+ positively selected. The receptor set was obtained from a man between 18 and 29 years old in good health. Some clones in this sample may be carry-over from other donors' samples.

This chain uses TRBV7-3 with TRBJ2-5; maybe TRBD2 (6 bases). V was shortened by 3 bases and J by 5 bases, with 10 bases between the two germline ends. The germline V gene encodes CDR1 SGHTA and CDR2 FQGTGA. The CDR3 totals 13 residues. DNA for the CDR3: TGTGCCAGCAGCTTTGGGGAGGAGGAGACCCAGTACTTC. Its protein product is CASSFGEEETQYF.

The chain links TRBV4-1 to TRBJ2-1; 10 nucleotides line up with TRBD2. This CDR3 region has 16 residues. The V and J ends lost 3 bases and 2 bases, in that order; junction bases with no gene match: 4. Germline values: CDR1 MGHRA, CDR2 YSYEKL. CDR3 DNA sequence: TGCGCCAGCAGCCAGCTAGGACTAGCGGCCTACAATGAGCAGTTCTTC. As protein: CASSQLGLAAYNEQFF.

The chain has TRBV6-1 and TRBJ1-2, with D perhaps matching TRBD1 (5 bases). CDR1 and CDR2 (germline): MNHNS, SASEGT. The CDR3 spans 14 residues. The germline V and J ends were trimmed by 6 bases and 1 base, with 12 bases remaining between them. This CDR3 is CASRIGTYNYGYTF. The CDR3 bases are TGTGCCAGCAGAATCGGGACTTATAACTATGGCTACACCTTC.

The V call is TRBV19, the J call TRBJ1-4; D ambiguous. The CDR3 is made up of 14 amino acids. Germline V gene lookup returns CDR1 LNHDA and CDR2 SQIVND (reference sequence). V lost 3 bases, J lost 3 bases, and 8 bases lay in between. CDR3 DNA: TGTGCCAGTAGTATTGCCTGGGCTAATGAAAAACTGTTTTTT. Its translation: CASSIAWANEKLFF.

The table lists this clone with a count of one. The chain is built from TRBV28 and TRBJ1-1, with D uncertain. The germline V gene encodes CDR1 MDHEN and CDR2 SYDVKM. The CDR3 extends over 12 amino acids. V was trimmed by 7 bases and J by 5 bases, leaving 11 bases between them. The DNA of the CDR3 is TGTGCCAGCACACCCGGCCAAACTGAAGCTTTCTTT. Amino acid sequence: CASTPGQTEAFF.

This chain connects TRBV5-8 to TRBJ1-4; D call uncertain. Germline V gives CDR1 SGHTS, CDR2 YDEGEE. V gave up 0 bases and J gave up 8 bases, with 8 bases separating them. CDR3 length: 13 amino acids. The CDR3 DNA follows: TGTGCCAGCAGCTTGGTTCGGACGGAAAAACTGTTTTTT. This translates into CASSLVRTEKLFF.

This chain connects TRBV7-9 to TRBJ1-1, with D unclear. V lost 3 bases and J lost 1, with 12 bases in between. The germline gives CDR1 SEHNR, CDR2 FQNEAQ (reference sequence). This CDR3 is built from 15 residues. The CDR3 region has the DNA TGTGCCAGCAGCTTCGACCGTACATGGAACACTGAAGCTTTCTTT. It codes for CASSFDRTWNTEAFF.

This clone was detected once. J is TRBJ1-2 and V is TRBV18, with 7 nucleotides matching TRBD1. From germline, CDR1 is KGHSH and CDR2 LQKENI. V gave up 1 base and J gave up 7 bases; unmatched junction bases: 18. This CDR3 comprises 18 residues. CDR3 coding DNA: TGTGCCAGCTCACCACGACCTCCCTCGGCAGGGGGGAAGAGTGGCTACACCTTC. This sequence encodes CASSPRPPSAGGKSGYTF.

The V gene is TRBV5-4, the J gene TRBJ2-1; 11 nucleotides line up with TRBD1. V trimming: 4 bases; J trimming: 6 bases; junction bases outside the gene matches: 9. This CDR3 region has 16 residues. The germline V gene encodes CDR1 SGHNT and CDR2 YYREEE (reference sequence). CDR3 sequence (DNA): TGTGCCAGCAGCCTTAGGACAGGGGGCTTTTTCAATGAGCAGTTCTTC. This gives the protein CASSLRTGGFFNEQFF.

Written as DNA, the CDR3 is TGTGCCTGGATAGCGACAGATACGCAGTATTTT. Its protein is CAWIATDTQYF. V usage is TRBV30 and J usage is TRBJ2-3; tentatively, D is TRBD2 (5 bases). This CDR3 region has 11 residues. Trimming shortened V by 4 bases and J by 3 bases, and 5 bases separated the two germline ends. In germline, CDR1 is GTSNPN, CDR2 SVGIG (reference sequence). The full variable domain, with the rest looked up from reference TRBV30 and TRBJ2-3, is SQTIHQWPATLVQPVGSPLSLECTVEGTSNPNLYWYRQAAGRGLQLLFYSVGIGQISSEVPQNLSASRPQDRQFILSSKKLLLSDSGFYLCAWIATDTQYFGPGTRLTVL.

With regard to this clone: Other DNA sequences within the sample encode an identical CDR3. V usage is TRBV9 and J usage is TRBJ2-2; D gene uncertain. Trimming removed 2 bases from V and 4 bases from J, with 6 bases in between. The CDR3 spans 13 residues. The V gene's germline CDR1 is SGDLS and CDR2 YYNGEE. CDR3 in amino acids: CASSVISTGELFF. The CDR3, as DNA: TGTGCCAGCAGCGTTATATCCACCGGGGAGCTGTTTTTT. The whole variable domain, filled in from reference TRBV9 and TRBJ2-2, reads DSGVTQTPKHLITATGQRVTLRCSPRSGDLSVYWYQQSLDQGLQFLIQYYNGEERAKGNILERFSAQQFPDLHSELNLSSLELGDSALYFCASSVISTGELFFGEGSRLTVL.

This chain connects TRBV19 to TRBJ2-1; D is possibly TRBD1 (6 bases). V was cut by 4 bases and J by 0 bases, with 10 bases left in between. Germline CDR1 and CDR2: LNHDA and SQIVND (reference sequence). The CDR3 extends over 15 amino acids. The CDR3, as DNA: TGTGCCAGTAGTAGACAGGAGCGCTCCTACAATGAGCAGTTCTTC. Translating gives CASSRQERSYNEQFF.

Details on this clone: The same CDR3 also results from other DNA sequences found in this sample. The chain couples TRBV6-5 to TRBJ1-4; TRBD1 is a possible D gene (5 bases). Germline assignment: CDR1 MNHEY and CDR2 SVGAGI. V dropped 5 bases and J dropped 0 bases, with 10 bases sitting between them. The CDR3 sequence is 15 residues long. For the CDR3, the DNA is TGTGCCAGCAGTAGCCGGGACTCAACTAATGAAAAACTGTTTTTT. Translation: CASSSRDSTNEKLFF.

Comment on this clone: The sample holds other DNA sequences that translate to the same CDR3. The V call is TRBV5-1, the J call TRBJ2-2; TRBD1 agrees at 11 bases. The CDR3 contains 16 residues. The germline CDR1 and CDR2 sequences are SGHRS and YFSETQ. V trimming: 5 bases; J trimming: 1 base; junction bases outside the gene matches: 4. The DNA for the CDR3 is TGCGCCAGCAGTTCAGGGACAGGGGGGAACACCGGGGAGCTGTTTTTT. It yields the protein CASSSGTGGNTGELFF.

The chain is built from TRBV19 and TRBJ2-1, with TRBD1 identical over 8 bases. The CDR3 is made up of 16 amino acids. V lost 3 bases, J lost 5 bases, and 9 bases stayed unmatched. The germline V gene encodes CDR1 LNHDA and CDR2 SQIVND (reference sequence). Written as DNA, the CDR3 is TGTGCCAGTAGTATGAACCGGGACAGGCTCAACAATGAGCAGTTCTTC. It encodes CASSMNRDRLNNEQFF.

This rearrangement joins TRBV5-1 to TRBJ2-5; perhaps TRBD1 as D (6 bases). This CDR3 comprises 12 residues. V was trimmed by 4 bases and J by 5 bases, leaving 9 bases between them. Germline V gene sequence: CDR1 SGHRS, CDR2 YFSETQ. Here the CDR3 reads CASSLGHETQYF. CDR3 in DNA: TGCGCCAGCAGCCTGGGACACGAGACCCAGTACTTC.

This chain uses TRBV18 with TRBJ1-2, with D perhaps TRBD1 (6 bases). CDR3 length equals 15 residues. Between the trimmed V and J ends, which lost 2 bases and 2 bases, there was a span of 12 bases. Germline V gene lookup returns CDR1 KGHSH and CDR2 LQKENI. This CDR3 is CASSPTGSPNYGYTF. The DNA for the CDR3 is TGTGCCAGCTCACCAACAGGGAGCCCCAACTATGGCTACACCTTC.